This paragraph covers one T cell receptor beta chain sequence. Antigen: not known. This sample is drawn from a study of cytomegalovirus exposure and HLA in healthy donors. PCR was performed using 60 Vbeta and 13 Jbeta primers. Profiled with immunoSEQ multiplex PCR; TCRdb holds only in-frame clones, not every one. The data show approximately 120,000 clones, 81% seen once. Study-level points and caveats: Among TCR beta chains, those listed as cytomegalovirus-associated numbered over 150.

Sequenced sample: PBMCs. The sequence was collected from a woman in her 30s in good health and CMV-seronegative.

For the CDR3, the DNA is TGTGCCAGCTCACCAAAGCGAGGCGGGAGTAACGAGCAGTACTTC. It encodes CASSPKRGGSNEQYF. The chain links TRBV18 to TRBJ2-7, with TRBD2 identical over 7 bases. The CDR3 is made up of 15 amino acids. The V gene end was trimmed by 2 bases and the J gene end by 5 bases; junction bases not matched to a gene: 9. Germline loops: CDR1 KGHSH, CDR2 LQKENI.